One sample yielded the 3 T cell receptor beta chains listed below, sequenced in a study of Ad26.COV2.S vaccination and SARS-CoV-2 variants. Method: immunoSEQ multiplex PCR; TCRdb's copy keeps in-frame clones and lacks some. The sample contains some 290,000 clones, around 81% of which appear only once. Treatment reported: 15 to 20 received Ad26.COV2.S at low or high dose, single or two shots; about 5 received placebo; per-sample allocation not given. Sampling was done on day 63 after the first vaccine or placebo injection. The source material was peripheral blood, sampled in a trial of Ad26.COV2.S vaccine versus placebo. Every receptor here comes from a person between 18 and 60 years old who received the Ad26.COV2.S COVID-19 vaccine or a placebo.

The CDR3 DNA reads TGTGCCAGCAGGATTAGGGGAACCCTATCAACTAATGAAAAACTGTTTTTT. This codes for CASRIRGTLSTNEKLFF. The rearrangement joins TRBV27 to TRBJ1-4; D might be TRBD1 (5 bases). Trimming took 6 bases from V and 0 from J, leaving 17 bases between them. The CDR3 extends over 17 amino acids. The germline gives CDR1 MNHEY, CDR2 SMNVEV (reference sequence).

The J gene is TRBJ2-6, the V gene TRBV2; 7 bases are a match to TRBD2. The CDR3 has 20 amino acids. Losses at the gene ends were 7 bases for V and 1 base for J; bases not matched to a gene: 19. The germline V gene encodes CDR1 SNHLY and CDR2 FYNNEI. DNA of the CDR3: TGTGCCAGCACCCCTCGGGGGGTTTTAAGGATTAATTCTGGGGCCAACGTCCTGACTTTC. Translation: CASTPRGVLRINSGANVLTF.

The gene calls are TRBV28 and TRBJ1-2, with D possibly TRBD1 on 5 matching bases. This CDR3 is built from 14 residues. Trimming took off 7 bases at V and 6 bases at J, with 18 bases between the two ends. CDR1 MDHEN and CDR2 SYDVKM come from the germline V gene. This CDR3 reads CASTSLRGAHGYTF. The CDR3 coding sequence is TGTGCCAGCACCTCCCTGCGTGGGGCCCATGGCTACACCTTC.